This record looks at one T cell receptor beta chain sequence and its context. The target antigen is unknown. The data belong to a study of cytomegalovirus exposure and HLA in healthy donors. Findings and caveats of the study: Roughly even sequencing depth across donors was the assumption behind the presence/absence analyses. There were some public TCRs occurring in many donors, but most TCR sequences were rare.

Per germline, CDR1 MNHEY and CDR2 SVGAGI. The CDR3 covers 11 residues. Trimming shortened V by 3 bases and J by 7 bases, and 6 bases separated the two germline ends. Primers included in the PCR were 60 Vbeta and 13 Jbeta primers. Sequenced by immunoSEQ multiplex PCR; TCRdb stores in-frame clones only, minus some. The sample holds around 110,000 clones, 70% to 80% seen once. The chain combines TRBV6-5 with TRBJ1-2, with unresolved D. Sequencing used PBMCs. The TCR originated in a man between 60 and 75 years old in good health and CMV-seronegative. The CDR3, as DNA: TGTGCCAGCAGTTATCCGGGTGGCTACACCTTC. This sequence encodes CASSYPGGYTF.